Below, 32 T cell receptor beta chains from the same sample are listed, as sequenced in a study of somatic mutations in cytotoxic T cells in rheumatoid arthritis. Clones were read by immunoSEQ multiplex PCR, and TCRdb kept only the in-frame ones, dropping some. The sample includes under 20,000 clones, about 90% of them seen just once. The sequenced sample consisted of CD8+ T cells sorted from blood. The receptors originated from a man aged 35-49 years in good health.

The chain is built from TRBV7-6 and TRBJ1-4; TRBD1 is a possible D gene (5 bases). The CDR3 runs to 15 residues. The V and J ends lost 8 bases and 6 bases respectively, with 19 bases between them. Looked up from germline, CDR1 is SGHVS and CDR2 is FNYEAQ. This CDR3 reads CASRGETPRHEKLFF. The CDR3 DNA is TGTGCCAGCCGGGGGGAGACTCCCAGGCATGAAAAACTGTTTTTT.

The chain links TRBV5-5 to TRBJ1-2; 8 bases are a match to TRBD1. The J segment lost 3 bases and the V segment lost 0 bases, leaving 4 bases of the junction unmatched. Germline values: CDR1 SGHKS, CDR2 YYEKEE (reference sequence). The CDR3 covers 15 residues. CDR3 DNA: TGTGCCAGCAGCTTGGGGACAGGGTGGGACTATGGCTACACCTTC. This gives the protein CASSLGTGWDYGYTF. The whole variable domain, filled in from reference TRBV5-5 and TRBJ1-2, reads DAGVTQSPTHLIKTRGQQVTLRCSPISGHKSVSWYQQVLGQGPQFIFQYYEKEERGRGNFPDRFSARQFPNYSSELNVNALLLGDSALYLCASSLGTGWDYGYTFGSGTRLTVV.

CDR3: CASSFPAAPYEQYF. In nucleotides, the CDR3 is TGTGCCAGCAGCTTTCCAGCGGCCCCCTACGAGCAGTACTTC. The gene calls are TRBV7-9 and TRBJ2-7, with TRBD2 as a possible D gene (5 bases). The CDR3 loop spans 14 amino acids. In germline, CDR1 is SEHNR, CDR2 FQNEAQ (reference sequence). Between the trimmed V and J ends, which lost 3 bases and 2 bases, there was a span of 11 bases.

J is TRBJ2-1 and V is TRBV7-9; maybe TRBD2 (7 bases). CDR1 is SEHNR and CDR2 is FQNEAQ in the germline V gene (reference sequence). Between the trimmed V and J ends, which lost 2 bases and 2 bases, there was a span of 13 bases. The CDR3 length is 16 residues. DNA of the CDR3: TGTGCCAGCAGCTTAATGGGGGGGGCCACCTACAATGAGCAGTTCTTC. Encoded protein: CASSLMGGATYNEQFF.

This chain links TRBV2 with TRBJ1-2; 8 bases fit TRBD1. After removal of 7 bases from V and 2 bases from J, the junction contained 6 bases not matched to a gene. Germline V gene lookup returns CDR1 SNHLY and CDR2 FYNNEI. CDR3 length equals 14 residues. The CDR3 loop is CASMTGQGNYGYTF. The CDR3 bases are TGTGCCAGCATGACCGGACAGGGCAACTATGGCTACACCTTC.

The V call is TRBV11-2, the J call TRBJ1-5; D not resolved. The CDR3 has 14 amino acids. The V and J ends lost 0 bases and 5 bases respectively, with 8 bases between them. The germline V gene has CDR1 SGHAT and CDR2 FQNNGV. The CDR3 nucleotides are TGTGCCAGCAGCTTAGAGGGCAGGCATCAGCCCCAGCATTTT. This gives the protein CASSLEGRHQPQHF.

The rearrangement uses TRBV6-6 and TRBJ1-4, with TRBD1 identical over 7 bases. Germline-derived CDR1 and CDR2 are MNHNY and SVGAGI (reference sequence). The CDR3 totals 15 residues. The V segment lost 0 bases and the J segment 8 bases; nucleotides outside the gene matches: 6. CDR3 region: CASSYSRGLSEKLFF. CDR3 nucleotides: TGTGCCAGCAGTTACTCGAGGGGGCTGTCGGAAAAACTGTTTTTT.

The V call is TRBV7-2, the J call TRBJ1-5; 7 bases fit TRBD1. V was clipped by 5 bases and J by 5 bases; unmatched bases: 12. CDR3 length: 16 residues. Germline V CDR1 and CDR2: SGHTA, FQGNSA. CDR3 residues: CASSLLLGGADQPQHF. CDR3 DNA sequence: TGTGCCAGCAGCCTACTGCTAGGGGGCGCGGATCAGCCCCAGCATTTT.

The chain employs TRBV7-9 and TRBJ2-3, with TRBD2 as a possible D gene (5 bases). Germline lookup yields CDR1 SEHNR and CDR2 FQNEAQ (reference sequence). Deletions cut 5 bases from V and 3 bases from J, with 21 bases between. The CDR3 sequence is 17 residues long. CDR3 nucleotides: TGTGCCAGCAGCGAGGCGGGTGGACCGGGCGGTACAGATACGCAGTATTTT. Translating it yields CASSEAGGPGGTDTQYF.

The CDR3 nucleotides are TGTGCCAGCAGTGAAGGGAGGCTCACAGTTAATGAAAAACTGTTTTTT. Translated: CASSEGRLTVNEKLFF. V gene TRBV2 combines with J gene TRBJ1-4; no firm D call. The V gene's germline CDR1 is SNHLY and CDR2 FYNNEI. V shed 1 base and J shed 4 bases, with 13 bases lying between them. The CDR3 is 16 residues long.

This clone was counted once. The gene calls are TRBV9 and TRBJ2-7; perhaps TRBD1 as D (7 bases). The CDR3 is made up of 14 amino acids. The germline V gene has CDR1 SGDLS and CDR2 YYNGEE. Trimming left V 3 bases short and J 3 bases short, with 13 bases between. CDR3 region: CASSGRDSHYEQYF. As DNA, the CDR3 is TGTGCCAGCAGCGGGCGGGACAGCCACTACGAGCAGTACTTC.

As DNA, the CDR3 is TGCGCCAGCAGCTCCGGACTAGCGGGAGAACCCTACGAGCAGTACTTC. Amino acids: CASSSGLAGEPYEQYF. The chain links TRBV5-1 to TRBJ2-7, with TRBD2 matching over 13 bases. After removal of 3 bases from V and 2 bases from J, the junction contained 5 bases not matched to a gene. Germline lookup yields CDR1 SGHRS and CDR2 YFSETQ. The CDR3 is 16 amino acids.

This clone was detected a few times. The rearrangement joins TRBV19 to TRBJ2-2, with D perhaps assigned TRBD1 or TRBD2 (5 bases each). The germline V gene encodes CDR1 LNHDA and CDR2 SQIVND (reference sequence). Trimming removed 1 base from V and 4 bases from J, with 7 bases in between. The CDR3 loop spans 14 amino acids. The CDR3 spells CASSIAGTTGELFF. The DNA for the CDR3 is TGTGCCAGTAGTATAGCAGGGACCACCGGGGAGCTGTTTTTT.

The V and J genes are TRBV10-2 and TRBJ2-7; tentative D call: TRBD1 (5 bases). The germline V and J ends were trimmed by 5 bases and 3 bases, with 8 bases remaining between them. The CDR3 totals 12 residues. The V gene's germline CDR1 is WSHSY and CDR2 SAAADI. The CDR3 here is CASSPTGYEQYF. Here the CDR3 DNA reads TGCGCCAGCAGTCCAACAGGCTACGAGCAGTACTTC.

The V call is TRBV27, the J call TRBJ2-1; D might be TRBD2 (5 bases). The CDR3 covers 14 residues. Per the germline V gene, CDR1 is MNHEY and CDR2 is SMNVEV (reference sequence). The germline V and J ends were trimmed by 3 bases and 4 bases, with 10 bases remaining between them. This CDR3 reads CASSFLAFYNEQFF. CDR3 DNA sequence: TGTGCCAGCAGTTTCCTAGCTTTTTACAATGAGCAGTTCTTC.

The chain recombines TRBV5-4 with TRBJ2-7; D is perhaps TRBD1 (6 bases). The CDR3 sequence is 16 residues long. Germline V gene sequence: CDR1 SGHNT, CDR2 YYREEE (reference sequence). V was shortened by 2 bases and J by 2 bases, with 17 bases between the two germline ends. In nucleotides, the CDR3 is TGTGCCAGCAGCTTAGGAACAGGGACGGGACCCTACGAGCAGTACTTC. Its translation is CASSLGTGTGPYEQYF.

The chain combines TRBV9 with TRBJ2-7; TRBD1 is a possible D gene (6 bases). This CDR3 region has 13 residues. Germline V gene sequence: CDR1 SGDLS, CDR2 YYNGEE. With 3 bases removed from V and 5 bases from J, the gap between germline ends came to 12 bases. This chain's CDR3 is CASSAPRDNEQYF. For the CDR3, the DNA is TGTGCCAGCAGCGCCCCCCGGGACAACGAGCAGTACTTC.

The V gene is TRBV5-5, the J gene TRBJ2-1; D not certain. The CDR3 totals 13 residues. The germline gives CDR1 SGHKS, CDR2 YYEKEE (reference sequence). V was pared by 4 bases and J by 4 bases, with 9 bases between. The CDR3 here is CASSHTDYNEQFF. The CDR3 DNA reads as TGTGCCAGCAGCCACACAGATTACAATGAGCAGTTCTTC.

The chain is built from TRBV29-1 and TRBJ2-7, with TRBD2 matching 7 bases. V lost 5 bases and J lost 5; bases outside the gene matches: 6. CDR1 and CDR2 from the germline V gene are SQVTM and ANQGSEA. The CDR3 is 12 residues long. The CDR3 reads CSVFSAGNEQYF. Here the CDR3 DNA reads TGCAGCGTTTTTTCAGCGGGAAACGAGCAGTACTTC.

The V gene is TRBV28, the J gene TRBJ2-7; perhaps TRBD2 as D (6 bases). V was cut by 3 bases and J by 4 bases, with 13 bases left in between. The germline CDR1 and CDR2 sequences are MDHEN and SYDVKM. The CDR3 totals 14 residues. In nucleotides, the CDR3 is TGTGCCAGCAGTTTTCCTAGCGAACGGTACGAGCAGTACTTC. Its translation: CASSFPSERYEQYF.

The chain has TRBV27 and TRBJ2-7; 7 positions match TRBD2. CDR3 length: 16 residues. With V trimmed by 1 base and J by 0 bases, 6 bases remained unmatched. From germline, CDR1 is MNHEY and CDR2 SMNVEV (reference sequence). The chain's CDR3 is CASSLFGGGPSYEQYF. The CDR3 nucleotides read TGTGCCAGCAGTTTATTTGGGGGAGGGCCCTCCTACGAGCAGTACTTC.

The rearrangement uses TRBV30 and TRBJ2-7, with a tentative D call TRBD1 (6 bases). CDR1 GTSNPN and CDR2 SVGIG come from the germline V gene (reference sequence). V lost 1 base and J lost 5, with 9 bases in between. The CDR3 is 12 residues long. The CDR3 is CAWSEQGHEQYF. The CDR3 DNA reads TGTGCCTGGAGTGAACAGGGCCACGAGCAGTACTTC.

The V gene is TRBV11-2, the J gene TRBJ1-5; TRBD1 matches at 9 bases. This CDR3 spans 15 amino acids. V trimming: 6 bases; J trimming: 4 bases; junction bases outside the gene matches: 7. Looked up from germline, CDR1 is SGHAT and CDR2 is FQNNGV. CDR3 nucleotides: TGTGCCAGCAGTCCTCAAGGGACAGGGAATCAGCCCCAGCATTTT. Its translation: CASSPQGTGNQPQHF.

This chain connects TRBV27 to TRBJ2-3, with D perhaps TRBD2 (5 bases). Trimming took off 3 bases at V and 2 bases at J, with 12 bases between the two ends. Germline V lookup: CDR1 MNHEY, CDR2 SMNVEV (reference sequence). This CDR3 is built from 15 residues. CDR3 nucleotide sequence: TGTGCCAGCAGTTTCCTCCCCGGGAACACAGATACGCAGTATTTT. Translation gives CASSFLPGNTDTQYF.

The chain has TRBV27 and TRBJ2-1; a weak D match, TRBD1 (5 bases). The CDR3 spans 15 residues. In germline, CDR1 is MNHEY, CDR2 SMNVEV (reference sequence). V lost 3 bases to trimming and J lost 2 bases, with 11 bases between them. CDR3 sequence: CASSLPRAPYNEQFF. The CDR3 DNA reads as TGTGCCAGCAGTTTGCCCAGGGCTCCCTACAATGAGCAGTTCTTC.

There are a few counts of this clone. V usage is TRBV11-2 and J usage is TRBJ1-1, with D unclear. The germline V gene has CDR1 SGHAT and CDR2 FQNNGV. The CDR3 is 13 residues long. With 4 bases removed from V and 7 bases from J, the gap between germline ends came to 13 bases. The CDR3 region has the DNA TGTGCCAGCAGCTCAGAGGTACAAGATGAAGCTTTCTTT. It codes for CASSSEVQDEAFF.

J is TRBJ1-1 and V is TRBV7-8; maybe TRBD1 (6 bases). The germline gives CDR1 SGHVS, CDR2 FQNEAQ. This CDR3 has 13 residues. Trimming removed 0 bases at V and 7 bases at J, with 9 bases between. This CDR3 reads CASSLAGQSEAFF. CDR3 nucleotides: TGTGCCAGCAGCTTAGCCGGACAGAGTGAAGCTTTCTTT.

CDR3 sequence: CASSRFTGTDTQYF. DNA of the CDR3: TGTGCCAGCAGCCGATTTACAGGGACAGATACGCAGTATTTT. V and J are TRBV2 and TRBJ2-3; a possible D gene is TRBD1 (6 bases). V shed 6 bases and J shed 3 bases, with 13 bases lying between them. This CDR3 comprises 14 residues. Germline CDR1 SNHLY, CDR2 FYNNEI.

This clone was seen more than once but under ten times. The rearrangement joins TRBV7-9 to TRBJ2-3; D is uncertain. The ends were cut back, 7 bases at V and 4 bases at J, with 9 bases in the middle. This CDR3 contains 12 residues. CDR1 SEHNR and CDR2 FQNEAQ come from the germline V gene (reference sequence). The CDR3 sequence: CASNLPSDTQYF. The CDR3 nucleotides are TGTGCCAGCAATCTACCTTCAGATACGCAGTATTTT.

Regarding this clone: An end of the junction does not agree with germline; a read error may underlie this. V and J are TRBV15 and TRBJ1-4; D is uncertain. The CDR3 runs to 16 residues. Germline CDR1 reads LNHNV; CDR2 reads YYDKDF (reference sequence). CDR3 bases: TGTGCCGCCAGCAGAGGGTCGGGGACAACTAATGAAAAACTGTTTTTT. This gives the protein CAASRGSGTTNEKLFF.

The chain is built from TRBV4-3 and TRBJ2-5; D possibly corresponds to TRBD1 (8 bases). The CDR3 length is 17 residues. The V end lost 0 bases, the J end lost 1 base, and 15 bases lay between the germline ends. Germline assignment: CDR1 LGHNA and CDR2 YSLEER. This CDR3 is CASSQDGGGTGQETQYF. The DNA for the CDR3 is TGCGCCAGCAGCCAAGATGGGGGGGGGACAGGCCAAGAGACCCAGTACTTC.

The chain combines TRBV4-1 with TRBJ1-5, with no clear D. Looked up from germline, CDR1 is MGHRA and CDR2 is YSYEKL. V was shortened by 4 bases and J by 4 bases, with 17 bases between the two germline ends. The CDR3 spans 16 residues. The CDR3 DNA follows: TGCGCCAGCAGCCCGTGGATAGGGCAGCCTAATCAGCCCCAGCATTTT. Translated, it gives CASSPWIGQPNQPQHF.